This T cell receptor (beta chain) appears in the sequencing data of a study of TIL therapy for anti-PD-1-resistant metastatic lung cancer. Background on the study: Tumor harvest preceded PD-1/PD-L1 blockade, followed by nivolumab treatment.

This clone was observed a handful of times. What it binds is unknown. Regarding the study as a whole: After infusion, TIL clonotypes partly replaced peripheral T cells and declined over months. The cohort had more treatment-naive, never-smoker and oncogene-addicted patients than typical.

As to time point: pre-treatment sample, taken before nivolumab and TIL therapy. The libraries were made with immunoSEQ v3. Clones were sequenced by immunoSEQ multiplex PCR, and TCRdb holds only the in-frame ones, with some missing. The data hold some 57,000 clones, with 80% to 90% observed a single time. Germline V lookup: CDR1 SGHDT, CDR2 YYEEEE. V lost 4 bases and J 6 bases, leaving 11 bases between the germline ends. There are 14 residues in the CDR3. Sequenced here: blood, sampled at baseline. The chain combines TRBV5-6 with TRBJ1-6; TRBD1 is a possible D gene (5 bases). The origin of this receptor is a person aged 25 to 85 with non-small cell lung cancer. DNA for the CDR3: TGTGCCAGCAGCCCCGTTGGGGCTAATTCACCCCTCCACTTT. Amino acids: CASSPVGANSPLHF.